What follows describes a single TCR beta chain. Its specificity is not known. All participating donors were Caucasian adults from Nashville, Tennessee. The entry originates in a study of shared clonotypes between healthy human individuals. The overall study: Sampling drew on donors who were a couple of women and a few men aged 18 to 49.

Germline assignment: CDR1 SGHRS and CDR2 YFSETQ. The CDR3 is 14 amino acids. Trimming pared 6 bases from V and 6 bases from J, leaving 16 bases between. Overall study findings and caveats: Large depth notwithstanding, sorted-subset sequencing proved incomplete by rarefaction.

The test was conducted at deep level. Sequenced by immunoSEQ multiplex PCR; TCRdb stores in-frame clones only, minus some. The profile shows under 1,900,000 clones, approximately 98.5% of them singletons. This sequence joins TRBV5-1 and TRBJ1-3; D remains ambiguous. The TCR originated in a man in his thirties or forties in good health. Sequenced material: naive CD4+ T cells sorted from blood. This sample's subset: CD45RA+ positively selected. The CDR3 region is CASKAGARANTIYF. CDR3 sequence (DNA): TGCGCCAGCAAGGCAGGTGCCCGTGCAAACACCATATATTTT.